Listed below are T cell receptor beta chains from one sample, sequenced in a study of shared clonotypes between healthy human individuals. This table comes from immunoSEQ multiplex PCR, and its TCRdb copy is limited to in-frame clones, with some not included. The sample lists approximately 2.4 million clones; almost 96% were seen once. The specimen was naive CD4+ T cells sorted from blood. These receptors were obtained from a young man in good health. Both conserved end residues are part of each CDR3. The D gene is left open where the match is weak. Clone size appears in some rows only: once, few, many, or a class for an expanded clone.

-	TRBJ1-5	-	TRBV6-5	TGTGCCAGCAGTTACTCATGGGGTTTGGATCAGCCCCAGCATTTT	CASSYSWGLDQPQHF
-	TRBJ2-5	-	TRBV5-4	TGTGCCAGCAGCCCTTACCCGGGCAGCGGTATAAAAGAGACCCAGTACTTC	CASSPYPGSGIKETQYF
TRBD1	TRBJ2-7	-	TRBV10-3	TGTGCCAGCAGTAAAACCGGGACAGGGGGTGTCGAGCAGTACTTC	CASSKTGTGGVEQYF
-	TRBJ2-5	-	TRBV19	TGTGCCAGTAAGCGTCAGGGGGGTGAGACCCAGTACTTC	CASKRQGGETQYF
TRBD1	TRBJ1-1	-	TRBV6-5	TGTGCCAGCAGTAAAACAGGGGGGTACACTGAAGCTTTCTTT	CASSKTGGYTEAFF
-	TRBJ2-5	-	TRBV9	TGTGCCAGCAGTACCACAGGGAATACAGCAGGAGTGGAGACCCAGTACTTC	CASSTTGNTAGVETQYF
-	TRBJ2-7	once	TRBV27	TGTGCCAGCAGCCCGGGGGATCCATACGAGCAGTACTTC	CASSPGDPYEQYF
-	TRBJ1-4	-	TRBV5-1	TGCGCCAGCAGCGGCGGACAGAAGGGAGGGGAAAAACTGTTTTTT	CASSGGQKGGEKLFF
-	TRBJ1-1	-	TRBV5-4	TGTGCCAGCAGGTCCGATCGTCTGGGGGGCACTGAAGCTTTCTTT	CASRSDRLGGTEAFF
-	TRBJ2-5	-	TRBV5-1	TGCGCCAGCAGTTGGAGGGGTGAAGAGACCCAGTACTTC	CASSWRGEETQYF
-	TRBJ2-3	-	TRBV5-4	TGTGCCAGCAGCCGAGGGACTAGCACAGATACGCAGTATTTT	CASSRGTSTDTQYF
-	TRBJ2-7	-	TRBV5-1	TGCGCCAGCAGCTTGGGGACTGGGTCGAACGAGCAGTACTTC	CASSLGTGSNEQYF
-	TRBJ1-6	-	TRBV10-2	TGCGCCAGCAGCCAAGACAGTATCTATAATTCACCCCTCCACTTT	CASSQDSIYNSPLHF
-	TRBJ1-2	once	TRBV29-1	TGCAGCGTTGATGCGGCTAACTATGGCTACACCTTC	CSVDAANYGYTF
-	TRBJ1-6	-	TRBV19	TGTGCCAGTAGCCAGATAGGGTCTTCACCCCTCCACTTT	CASSQIGSSPLHF
-	TRBJ1-2	-	TRBV28	TGTGCCAGCAGCCTGACACTTAACTATGGCTACACCTTC	CASSLTLNYGYTF
-	TRBJ2-7	-	TRBV5-3	TGTGCCAGAAGCCCAAGGGTGCTCGAGCAGTACTTC	CARSPRVLEQYF
-	TRBJ2-5	once	TRBV7-9	TGTGCCAGCAGTTTCAAGGAGACCCAGTACTTC	CASSFKETQYF
-	TRBJ1-5	-	TRBV18	TGTGCCAGCTCACCACCGGGTCTCGGGGGAAATCAGCCCCAGCATTTT	CASSPPGLGGNQPQHF
-	TRBJ1-3	-	TRBV29-1	TGCAGCGTTGGCACCCCACAGGTTGGCTCTGGAAACACCATATATTTT	CSVGTPQVGSGNTIYF
-	TRBJ2-1	-	TRBV2	TGTGCCAGCAATACAGAGGAGTACAATGAGCAGTTCTTC	CASNTEEYNEQFF
TRBD2	TRBJ2-3	-	TRBV7-7	TGTGCTAGCAGCAAGGGACTAGCGGCAAGCACAGATACGCAGTATTTT	CASSKGLAASTDTQYF